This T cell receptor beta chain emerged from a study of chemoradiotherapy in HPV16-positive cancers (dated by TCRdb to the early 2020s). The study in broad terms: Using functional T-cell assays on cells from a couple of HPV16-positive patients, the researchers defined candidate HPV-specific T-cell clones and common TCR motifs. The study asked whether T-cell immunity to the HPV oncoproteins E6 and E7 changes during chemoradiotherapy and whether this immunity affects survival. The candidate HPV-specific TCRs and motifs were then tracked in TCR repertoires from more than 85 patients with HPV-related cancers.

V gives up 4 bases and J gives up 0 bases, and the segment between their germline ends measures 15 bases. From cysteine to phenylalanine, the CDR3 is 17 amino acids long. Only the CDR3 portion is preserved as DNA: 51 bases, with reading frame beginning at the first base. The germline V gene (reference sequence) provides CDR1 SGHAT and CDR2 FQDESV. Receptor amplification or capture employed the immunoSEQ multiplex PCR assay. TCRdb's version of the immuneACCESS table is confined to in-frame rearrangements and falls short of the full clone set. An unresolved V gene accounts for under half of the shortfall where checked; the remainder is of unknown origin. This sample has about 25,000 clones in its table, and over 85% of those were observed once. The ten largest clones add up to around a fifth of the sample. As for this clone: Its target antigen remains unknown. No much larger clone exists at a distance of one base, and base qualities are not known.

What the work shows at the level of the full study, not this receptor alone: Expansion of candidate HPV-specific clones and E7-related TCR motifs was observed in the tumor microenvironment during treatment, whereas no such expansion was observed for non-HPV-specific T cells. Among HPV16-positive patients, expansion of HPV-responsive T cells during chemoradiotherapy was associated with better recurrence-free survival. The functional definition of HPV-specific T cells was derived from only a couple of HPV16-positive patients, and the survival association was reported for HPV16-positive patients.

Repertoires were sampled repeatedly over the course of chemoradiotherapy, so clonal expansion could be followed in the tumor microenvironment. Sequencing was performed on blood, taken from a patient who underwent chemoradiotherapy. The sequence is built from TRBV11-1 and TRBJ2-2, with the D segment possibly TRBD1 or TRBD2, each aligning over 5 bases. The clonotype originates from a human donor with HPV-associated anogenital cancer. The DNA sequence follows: TGTGCCAGCAGCTCCGGATACAGGACTGCGAACACCGGGGAGCTGTTTTTT. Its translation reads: CASSSGYRTANTGELFF.